Each of the 23 T cell receptor beta chains below was sequenced from the same sample in a study of T-cell memory formation after mild COVID-19. From the 5' RACE reads, TCRdb called clonotypes with MiXCR, one entry per CDR3 protein. The sample lists around 510,000 distinct CDR3 sequences, approximately 21% occurring once. The sample taken for sequencing was PBMCs or a T cell subset sorted from them (not recorded which). These receptors were taken from an adult woman who had mild COVID-19 (a few samples of this study predate the infection). Cell type and time point are not known.

The CDR3 coding sequence is TGCAGTGCAAGACACCCTGGGGGAAGCGCTAACTATGGCTACACCTTC. It is translated as CSARHPGGSANYGYTF. The chain combines TRBV20-1 with TRBJ1-2; TRBD1 is a possible D gene (5 bases). The CDR3 is 16 amino acids. Looked up from germline, CDR1 is DFQATT and CDR2 is SNEGSKA (reference sequence). V lost 6 bases, J lost 0 bases, and 20 bases lay in between.

CDR3 loop: CASSSSRRTGEGYTF. In DNA, the CDR3 is TGTGCCAGCAGCTCTAGTAGGAGGACAGGGGAAGGCTACACCTTC. The chain uses TRBV7-8 and TRBJ1-2; TRBD1 agrees at 9 bases. V was clipped by 4 bases and J by 8 bases; unmatched bases: 11. CDR1 SGHVS and CDR2 FQNEAQ come from the germline V gene. This CDR3 contains 15 residues.

J is TRBJ1-4 and V is TRBV12-3 or TRBV12-4; the match to TRBD1 covers 7 bases. The CDR3 loop spans 13 amino acids. The V and J ends lost 10 bases and 7 bases, in that order; junction bases with no gene match: 9. The CDR3 loop is CAIAGGGSEKLFF. CDR3 DNA sequence: TGTGCCATCGCAGGGGGAGGAAGTGAAAAACTGTTTTTT.

There are many counts of this clonotype. The rearrangement links TRBV20-1 to TRBJ2-7; TRBD2 aligns across 7 bases. V dropped 6 bases and J dropped 5; count of bases not matched to a gene: 13. CDR3 length equals 14 residues. Germline values: CDR1 DFQATT, CDR2 SNEGSKA (reference sequence). As DNA, the CDR3 is TGCAGTGCCCGATCCGGAGGACTAGGGCACGAGCAGTACTTC. Its translation: CSARSGGLGHEQYF.

This rearrangement joins TRBV7-9 to TRBJ2-3; perhaps TRBD1 as D (6 bases). The germline gives CDR1 SEHNR, CDR2 FQNEAQ (reference sequence). V was shortened by 5 bases and J by 6 bases, with 21 bases between the two germline ends. This CDR3 region has 16 residues. CDR3 region: CASSRSSGTPSDTQYF. Written as DNA, the CDR3 is TGTGCCAGCAGCCGTTCCTCCGGGACACCTTCCGATACGCAGTATTTT. The whole variable domain, filled in from reference TRBV7-9 and TRBJ2-3, reads DTGVSQNPRHKITKRGQNVTFRCDPISEHNRLYWYRQTLGQGPEFLTYFQNEAQLEKSRLLSDRFSAERPKGSFSTLEIQRTEQGDSAMYLCASSRSSGTPSDTQYFGPGTRLTVL.

This clonotype has just a few counts. J is TRBJ2-5 and V is TRBV5-1, with unresolved D. V was clipped by 4 bases and J by 1 base, with 8 bases between them. The germline gives CDR1 SGHRS, CDR2 YFSETQ. The CDR3 consists of 13 residues. The DNA for the CDR3 is TGCGCCAGCAGCATAGGGCCCCAAGAGACCCAGTACTTC. It codes for CASSIGPQETQYF.

The CDR3 here is CASSVDILWGQPQHF. The CDR3 DNA reads TGTGCCAGCAGTGTGGACATCTTGTGGGGACAGCCCCAGCATTTT. The V and J genes are TRBV2 and TRBJ1-5; possibly TRBD1 for D (5 bases). V shed 4 bases and J shed 7 bases, with 17 bases lying between them. There are 15 residues in the CDR3. Germline V CDR1 and CDR2: SNHLY, FYNNEI.

The rearrangement uses TRBV7-3 and TRBJ2-7; unclear D gene. This CDR3 comprises 14 residues. The germline V gene has CDR1 SGHTA and CDR2 FQGTGA. Trimming left V 4 bases short and J 2 bases short, with 12 bases between. The CDR3 DNA reads TGTGCCAGCAGCTCGGATGGACCGGCCTACGAGCAGTACTTC. As protein: CASSSDGPAYEQYF.

The chain is built from TRBV7-3 and TRBJ1-5; D gene unclear. The CDR3 is 15 residues long. CDR1 is SGHTA and CDR2 is FQGTGA in the germline V gene. Trimming pared 3 bases from V and 0 bases from J, leaving 9 bases between. CDR3 amino acids: CASSFWLTSNQPQHF. In nucleotides, the CDR3 is TGTGCCAGCAGCTTTTGGTTAACTAGCAATCAGCCCCAGCATTTT.

J is TRBJ1-5 and V is TRBV12-3 or TRBV12-4; a weak D match, TRBD1 (5 bases). The CDR3 is made up of 15 amino acids. V was shortened by 3 bases and J by 3 bases, with 12 bases between the two germline ends. The chain's CDR3 is CASSFFGTYNQPQHF. The CDR3 bases are TGTGCCAGCAGTTTTTTCGGGACTTACAATCAGCCCCAGCATTTT.

This clonotype was detected only a few times. The chain joins TRBV6-2 or TRBV6-3 to TRBJ1-3; possible D gene TRBD1, 5 bases. Trimming took off 4 bases at V and 4 bases at J, with 14 bases between the two ends. This CDR3 is 15 amino acids long. Germline CDR1 is MNHEY and CDR2 is SVGEGT. The CDR3: CASSWTSGLGNTIYF. In DNA form, the CDR3 reads TGTGCCAGCAGTTGGACGTCAGGGCTCGGAAACACCATATATTTT.

The CDR3 bases are TGTGCCAGCAGTGAATACAGGGGATCGGAGACCCAGTACTTC. Amino acid sequence: CASSEYRGSETQYF. This chain joins TRBV25-1 and TRBJ2-5, with D possibly matching TRBD1 (6 bases). The CDR3 sequence is 14 residues long. In germline, CDR1 is MGHDK, CDR2 SYGVNS. V was pared by 0 bases and J by 5 bases, with 10 bases between.

The CDR3 loop is CSARLGEVYEQYF. DNA of the CDR3: TGCAGTGCTAGACTCGGGGAGGTCTACGAGCAGTACTTC. The chain is built from TRBV20-1 and TRBJ2-7; tentative D call: TRBD2 (6 bases). The CDR3 totals 13 residues. Trimming took 2 bases from V and 3 from J, leaving 11 bases between them. Germline lookup yields CDR1 DFQATT and CDR2 SNEGSKA (reference sequence).

V usage is TRBV5-5 and J usage is TRBJ2-1; D perhaps matches TRBD1 (5 bases). CDR1 and CDR2 (germline): SGHKS, YYEKEE (reference sequence). CDR3 length: 14 residues. The V gene lost 2 bases and the J gene lost 8 bases, with 14 bases spanning the gap. CDR3 residues: CASSFVQGSHEQFF. The CDR3 DNA reads as TGTGCCAGCAGCTTCGTCCAGGGTTCCCATGAGCAGTTCTTC.

This clonotype was seen a handful of times. This rearrangement joins TRBV5-1 to TRBJ2-3; TRBD1 is a possible D gene (6 bases). Trimming removed 5 bases at V and 2 bases at J, with 12 bases between. Germline CDR1 reads SGHRS; CDR2 reads YFSETQ. This CDR3 spans 14 amino acids. Here the CDR3 reads CASRPGQTTDTQYF. CDR3 DNA: TGCGCCAGCAGACCCGGACAGACCACAGATACGCAGTATTTT. Full variable domain (remainder filled in from reference TRBV5-1 and TRBJ2-3): KAGVTQTPRYLIKTRGQQVTLSCSPISGHRSVSWYQQTPGQGLQFLFEYFSETQRNKGNFPGRFSGRQFSNSRSEMNVSTLELGDSALYLCASRPGQTTDTQYFGPGTRLTVL.

V is TRBV7-2 and J is TRBJ2-7; TRBD1 is a possible D gene (6 bases). The germline V gene has CDR1 SGHTA and CDR2 FQGNSA. Trimming cost V 3 bases and J 5 bases, with 11 bases left between them. The CDR3 is 13 residues long. The CDR3 is CASSFGTYDEQYF. The CDR3 coding sequence is TGTGCCAGCAGCTTCGGGACATACGACGAGCAGTACTTC.

V usage is TRBV5-6 and J usage is TRBJ1-5; TRBD1 matches at 9 bases. V shed 3 bases and J 3 bases; nucleotides not matched to a gene: 7. The CDR3 has 16 residues. Germline V CDR1 and CDR2: SGHDT, YYEEEE. DNA of the CDR3: TGTGCCAGCAGCTGGGGGGGACAGGGAAACAATCAGCCCCAGCATTTT. This gives the protein CASSWGGQGNNQPQHF.

The table lists this clonotype with a few counts. The V call is TRBV4-3, the J call TRBJ2-7, with D possibly being TRBD1 (6 bases). Trimming shortened V by 1 base and J by 3 bases, and 16 bases separated the two germline ends. Germline V CDR1 and CDR2: LGHNA, YSLEER. The CDR3 runs to 16 residues. In DNA form, the CDR3 reads TGCGCCAGCAGCCAAGGCAGCGTGACAGGATACTACGAGCAGTACTTC. Amino acid sequence: CASSQGSVTGYYEQYF.

This clonotype was detected a few times. The CDR3 sequence is CASRRDGTTNEKLFF. CDR3 nucleotides: TGTGCCAGCAGGAGGGACGGGACAACTAATGAAAAACTGTTTTTT. This sequence joins TRBV2 and TRBJ1-4, with D possibly TRBD1 on 5 matching bases. The germline gives CDR1 SNHLY, CDR2 FYNNEI. The V gene lost 6 bases and the J gene lost 0 bases, with 11 bases spanning the gap. CDR3 size: 15 residues.

The chain joins TRBV2 to TRBJ2-7, with TRBD1 identical over 7 bases. The CDR3 totals 16 residues. The V and J ends lost 7 bases and 0 bases, in that order; junction bases with no gene match: 12. Germline CDR1 SNHLY, CDR2 FYNNEI. As DNA, the CDR3 is TGTGCCAGCAACCCCCGAGGGACAGAGTACTCCTACGAGCAGTACTTC. This encodes CASNPRGTEYSYEQYF. The whole variable domain, remainder taken from reference TRBV2 and TRBJ2-7, is EPEVTQTPSHQVTQMGQEVILRCVPISNHLYFYWYRQILGQKVEFLVSFYNNEISEKSEIFDDQFSVERPDGSNFTLKIRSTKLEDSAMYFCASNPRGTEYSYEQYFGPGTRLTVT.

The chain couples TRBV23-1 to TRBJ2-3, with D unclear. TRBV23-1 is reported as an ORF; its role is uncertain. The CDR3 totals 13 residues. V lost 6 bases, J lost 0 bases, and 7 bases lay in between. The CDR3 protein is CASSRVSTDTQYF. The CDR3, as DNA: TGCGCCAGCAGCCGAGTTAGCACAGATACGCAGTATTTT.

This clonotype occurred a few times. The V and J genes are TRBV5-1 and TRBJ2-7, with 8 positions matching TRBD1. The V segment lost 4 bases and the J segment 3 bases; nucleotides outside the gene matches: 6. CDR1 SGHRS and CDR2 YFSETQ come from the germline V gene. The CDR3 loop spans 14 amino acids. CDR3 DNA: TGCGCCAGCAGCCTGACAGGGGTCTTCTACGAGCAGTACTTC. Amino acids: CASSLTGVFYEQYF.

This clonotype was seen only a few times. The CDR3 loop reads CASTPGLRLAGASATGTGELFF. In nucleotides, the CDR3 is TGCGCCAGCACGCCCGGCTTGCGACTAGCGGGGGCTAGCGCTACGGGCACCGGGGAGCTGTTTTTT. The V and J genes are TRBV5-1 and TRBJ2-2; 12 bases map to TRBD2. The CDR3 extends over 22 amino acids. CDR1 SGHRS and CDR2 YFSETQ come from the germline V gene. J gave up 4 bases and V 6 bases, and 25 bases lay outside the gene matches.